This is a list of T cell receptor beta chains from one sample in a study of identical twins. In TCRdb, the 5' RACE reads were re-called with MiXCR into one record per CDR3 protein. Among some 500,000 distinct CDR3 sequences, less than 25% were seen once, and the ten largest hold 0.91%. This sample was shared with a second study, whose subject was T cells expressing NK-cell markers.

The sequenced sample consisted of CD4+ T cells sorted from blood. The receptor source for this set is a woman under 30 in good health. The conserved cysteine and the conserved F or W are not part of the CDR3 here.

cdr3_length: 13; v_call: TRBV15; j_call: TRBJ2-3; cdr3_aa: ATSRTRQSTDTQY
cdr3_length: 13; v_call: TRBV19; j_call: TRBJ1-1; cdr3_aa: ASSIPGKMDTEAF
cdr3_length: 12; v_call: TRBV6-2/TRBV6-3; j_call: TRBJ2-7; cdr3_aa: ASSYRDYSYEQY
cdr3_length: 12; v_call: TRBV5-5; j_call: TRBJ2-7; cdr3_aa: ASSFPGSPYEQY
cdr3_length: 12; v_call: TRBV20-1; j_call: TRBJ1-6; cdr3_aa: SARDSRFNSPLH
cdr3_length: 14; v_call: TRBV5-1; j_call: TRBJ2-5; cdr3_aa: ASSLVLAGDQETQY
cdr3_length: 14; v_call: TRBV12-3/TRBV12-4; j_call: TRBJ1-2; cdr3_aa: ASSLGARQEDYGYT
cdr3_length: 11; v_call: TRBV5-1; j_call: TRBJ1-2; cdr3_aa: ASSLQGQDGYT
cdr3_length: 13; v_call: TRBV19; j_call: TRBJ1-1; cdr3_aa: ASSRSRIMNTEAF
cdr3_length: 13; v_call: TRBV6-6; j_call: TRBJ1-1; cdr3_aa: ASSYLGRGNTEAF
cdr3_length: 17; v_call: TRBV10-2; j_call: TRBJ2-2; cdr3_aa: ASSELNGRPPGFSGELF
cdr3_length: 12; v_call: TRBV12-3/TRBV12-4; j_call: TRBJ2-1; cdr3_aa: ASTIMTDNNEQF
cdr3_length: 13; v_call: TRBV7-9; j_call: TRBJ2-5; cdr3_aa: ASSTRGGAEETQY
cdr3_length: 11; v_call: TRBV19; j_call: TRBJ2-3; cdr3_aa: ASSPNMRDTQY
cdr3_length: 12; v_call: TRBV20-1; j_call: TRBJ2-7; cdr3_aa: SARGRGSSYEQY
cdr3_length: 10; v_call: TRBV3-1; j_call: TRBJ1-1; cdr3_aa: ASSFNGVEAF
cdr3_length: 11; v_call: TRBV29-1; j_call: TRBJ2-5; cdr3_aa: SVGGSLQETQY
cdr3_length: 17; v_call: TRBV29-1; j_call: TRBJ2-4; cdr3_aa: SVEDIGTENGPSKNIQY
cdr3_length: 12; v_call: TRBV7-2; j_call: TRBJ1-1; cdr3_aa: ASTRQGLGTEAF
cdr3_length: 13; v_call: TRBV25-1; j_call: TRBJ2-1; cdr3_aa: ASSDLRTGDNEQF
cdr3_length: 13; v_call: TRBV30; j_call: TRBJ2-1; cdr3_aa: AWSVLAEAYNEQF
cdr3_length: 12; v_call: TRBV5-6; j_call: TRBJ2-3; cdr3_aa: ASSPEGRTDTQY
cdr3_length: 12; v_call: TRBV12-3/TRBV12-4; j_call: TRBJ2-7; cdr3_aa: ASSFQGAGREQY
cdr3_length: 12; v_call: TRBV7-2; j_call: TRBJ1-2; cdr3_aa: ASSISPGAGGYT
cdr3_length: 14; v_call: TRBV9; j_call: TRBJ2-2; cdr3_aa: ASSDTGLLNTGELF
cdr3_length: 11; v_call: TRBV5-4; j_call: TRBJ1-1; cdr3_aa: ASSLDTAAEAF
cdr3_length: 12; v_call: TRBV5-1; j_call: TRBJ1-2; cdr3_aa: ASSSGPFDYGYT
cdr3_length: 10; v_call: TRBV18; j_call: TRBJ2-7; cdr3_aa: ASSPDRAGQY
cdr3_length: 9; v_call: TRBV7-9; j_call: TRBJ2-5; cdr3_aa: ASSLMGVTY
cdr3_length: 12; v_call: TRBV18; j_call: TRBJ2-7; cdr3_aa: ASSPGAGANEQY
cdr3_length: 13; v_call: TRBV5-1; j_call: TRBJ2-1; cdr3_aa: ASRLAGAGGDEQF
cdr3_length: 12; v_call: TRBV5-1; j_call: TRBJ1-1; cdr3_aa: ASSLGQKNTEAF
cdr3_length: 13; v_call: TRBV10-3; j_call: TRBJ2-1; cdr3_aa: AISDGGSSYNEQF
cdr3_length: 12; v_call: TRBV12-3/TRBV12-4; j_call: TRBJ1-2; cdr3_aa: ASRTAGASRSYT
cdr3_length: 12; v_call: TRBV7-9; j_call: TRBJ1-2; cdr3_aa: ASSQPGQDYGYT
cdr3_length: 13; v_call: TRBV5-1; j_call: TRBJ2-7; cdr3_aa: ASSLELGNYEEQY
cdr3_length: 14; v_call: TRBV20-1; j_call: TRBJ1-6; cdr3_aa: SARWTASSYNSPLH
cdr3_length: 12; v_call: TRBV5-1; j_call: TRBJ1-1; cdr3_aa: ASSLAPRDTEAF
cdr3_length: 9; v_call: TRBV20-1; j_call: TRBJ2-1; cdr3_aa: SARGYGEQF
cdr3_length: 14; v_call: TRBV7-9; j_call: TRBJ2-1; cdr3_aa: ASSFSLRLGSNEQF
cdr3_length: 11; v_call: TRBV20-1; j_call: TRBJ1-5; cdr3_aa: SARGSSNQPQH
cdr3_length: 12; v_call: TRBV12-3/TRBV12-4; j_call: TRBJ2-1; cdr3_aa: ASSLAGTRGEQF
cdr3_length: 14; v_call: TRBV9; j_call: TRBJ2-7; cdr3_aa: ASSASAIAGPYEQY
cdr3_length: 12; v_call: TRBV10-3; j_call: TRBJ1-2; cdr3_aa: AISTGRGNYGYT
cdr3_length: 11; v_call: TRBV6-5; j_call: TRBJ2-1; cdr3_aa: ASSYRRFNEQF